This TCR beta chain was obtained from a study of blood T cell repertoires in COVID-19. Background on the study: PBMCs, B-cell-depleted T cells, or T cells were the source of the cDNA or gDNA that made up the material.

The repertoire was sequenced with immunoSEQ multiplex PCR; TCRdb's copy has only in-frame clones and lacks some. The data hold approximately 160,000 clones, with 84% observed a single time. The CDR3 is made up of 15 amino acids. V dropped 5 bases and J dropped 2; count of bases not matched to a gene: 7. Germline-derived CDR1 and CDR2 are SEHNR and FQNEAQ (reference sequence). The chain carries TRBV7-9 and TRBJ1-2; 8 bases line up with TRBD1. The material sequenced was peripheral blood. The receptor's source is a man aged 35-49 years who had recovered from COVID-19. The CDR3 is CASSDLQGENYGYTF. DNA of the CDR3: TGTGCCAGCAGCGACCTACAGGGGGAAAACTATGGCTACACCTTC.